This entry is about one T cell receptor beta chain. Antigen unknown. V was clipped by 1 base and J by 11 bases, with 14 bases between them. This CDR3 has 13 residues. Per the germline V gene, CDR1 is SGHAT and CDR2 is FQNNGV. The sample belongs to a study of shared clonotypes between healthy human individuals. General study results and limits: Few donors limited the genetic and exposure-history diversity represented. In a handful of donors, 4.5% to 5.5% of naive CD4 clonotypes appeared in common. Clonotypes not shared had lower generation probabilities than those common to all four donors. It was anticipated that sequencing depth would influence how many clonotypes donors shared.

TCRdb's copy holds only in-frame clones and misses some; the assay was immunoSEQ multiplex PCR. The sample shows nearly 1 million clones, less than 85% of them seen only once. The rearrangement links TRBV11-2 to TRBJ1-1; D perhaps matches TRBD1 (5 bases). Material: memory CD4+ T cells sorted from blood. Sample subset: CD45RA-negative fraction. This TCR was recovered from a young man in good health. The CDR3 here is CASSLGAGTVAFF. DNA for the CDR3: TGTGCCAGCAGCTTAGGAGCGGGGACGGTGGCTTTCTTT.